This passage covers 19 T cell receptor beta chains from one sample sequenced in a study of T cell repertoires in cytomegalovirus infection. TCRdb redid the calling of the reads with MiXCR, one entry per CDR3 protein. This table holds roughly 860,000 distinct CDR3 sequences, around a third found once. For these TCRs, the target antigens are not known. The sequencing here drew on cultured CD8+ T cells from PBMCs, taken from culture after CMV antigen stimulation. The receptors were sampled from a human donor in good health (CMV status not recorded). Some clones in this sample may be carry-over from other donors' samples.

As concerns this clonotype: A junction boundary mismatches the germline segment, possibly from a read error. V is TRBV4-1 and J is TRBJ1-1, with a tentative D call TRBD1 (6 bases). Germline V gene sequence: CDR1 MGHRA, CDR2 YSYEKL. The CDR3 contains 13 residues. The CDR3 loop is CVSSPGVNTEAFF. The CDR3 bases are TGCGTCAGCAGCCCAGGGGTGAACACTGAAGCTTTCTTT.

In the case of this clonotype: A much more abundant neighbour one base away suggests this may be a read error. The chain uses TRBV7-9 and TRBJ2-7, with D perhaps TRBD1 or TRBD2 (5 bases each). The CDR3 spans 13 residues. CDR1 and CDR2 (germline): SEHNR, FQNEAQ (reference sequence). V gave up 5 bases and J gave up 9 bases, with 17 bases separating them. The CDR3 sequence: CASSRDVTDVQYV. DNA for the CDR3: TGTGCCAGCAGCCGGGACGTGACTGACGTGCAGTACGTC.

Ten or more counts support this clonotype. The J gene is TRBJ2-2, the V gene TRBV12-3 or TRBV12-4; 10 bases match TRBD1. The CDR3 is 14 amino acids. J gave up 7 bases and V 11 bases, and 10 bases lay outside the gene matches. The DNA of the CDR3 is TGTGCCGGCTCCGGGACAGGGGAGATCGGGGAGCTGTTTTTT. Its protein is CAGSGTGEIGELFF.

The CDR3 DNA follows: TGTGCCAGCAGCCTCGCCCTACTCGTTAGCGGGGGGCAGTCAGATACGCAGTATTTT. This gives the protein CASSLALLVSGGQSDTQYF. The rearrangement uses TRBV5-5 and TRBJ2-3; the match to TRBD2 covers 10 bases. The V and J ends lost 4 bases and 4 bases, in that order; junction bases with no gene match: 18. This CDR3 comprises 19 residues. Germline loops: CDR1 SGHKS, CDR2 YYEKEE (reference sequence).

A word on this clonotype: This may be a read error, as it is one base from a much larger clone. CDR3 coding DNA: TGTGTCAGCAGCCCCAAGGGGCCAGATACGCAGTATTTT. The encoded protein is CVSSPKGPDTQYF. The gene calls are TRBV7-6 and TRBJ2-3; D may be TRBD1 (5 bases). There are 13 residues in the CDR3. From germline, CDR1 is SGHVS and CDR2 FNYEAQ. The variable domain in full, with the rest retrieved from reference TRBV7-6 and TRBJ2-3, is GAGVSQSPRYKVTKRGQDVALRCDPISGHVSLYWYRQALGQGPEFLTYFNYEAQQDKSGLPNDRFSAERPEGSISTLTIQRTEQRDSAMYRCVSSPKGPDTQYFGPGTRLTVL.

The J gene is TRBJ2-7, the V gene TRBV10-3; a possible D gene is TRBD2 (5 bases). V was pared by 10 bases and J by 6 bases, with 13 bases between. This CDR3 is 11 amino acids long. The germline V gene has CDR1 ENHRY and CDR2 SYGVKD. The CDR3 is CATQARGEQYV. The CDR3 bases are TGTGCCACGCAAGCCCGGGGCGAGCAGTACGTC.

The chain combines TRBV20-1 with TRBJ1-1; possibly TRBD1 for D (6 bases). V gave up 2 bases and J gave up 5 bases, with 15 bases separating them. Germline CDR1 reads DFQATT; CDR2 reads SNEGSKA (reference sequence). CDR3 size: 14 residues. As DNA, the CDR3 is TGCAGTGCTAGACCCCGAGGGGGGGCGACTGAAGCTTTCTTT. Translating it yields CSARPRGGATEAFF.

V is TRBV6-8 and J is TRBJ2-2; perhaps TRBD2 as D (5 bases). With 0 bases removed from V and 2 bases from J, the gap between germline ends came to 7 bases. The CDR3 runs 15 residues. The germline CDR1 and CDR2 sequences are MNHGY and SAAAGT. The CDR3, as DNA: TGTGCCAGCAGTTACTCGAGCGGAAACACCGGGGAGCTGTTTTTT. Translated, it gives CASSYSSGNTGELFF.

The rearrangement uses TRBV27 and TRBJ2-4, with a tentative D call TRBD1 (6 bases). The V gene lost 7 bases and the J gene lost 6 bases, with 13 bases spanning the gap. Germline values: CDR1 MNHEY, CDR2 SMNVEV (reference sequence). The CDR3 length is 13 residues. DNA for the CDR3: TGTGCCAGCACCCCGTTAGGGGGAAACATTCAGTACTTC. Translation: CASTPLGGNIQYF.

The genes are TRBV4-1 and TRBJ1-5; TRBD1 matches at 9 bases. Germline CDR1 is MGHRA and CDR2 is YSYEKL. This CDR3 spans 15 amino acids. The V segment lost 2 bases and the J segment 9 bases; nucleotides outside the gene matches: 8. This CDR3 reads CASSQLRTGDSPQHF. Here the CDR3 DNA reads TGCGCCAGCAGCCAACTACGGACAGGGGATTCGCCCCAGCATTTT.

This clonotype was seen ten or more times. V usage is TRBV7-2 and J usage is TRBJ1-5; a weak D match, TRBD1 (5 bases). The CDR3 consists of 17 residues. Trimming pared 3 bases from V and 4 bases from J, leaving 19 bases between. Germline-derived CDR1 and CDR2 are SGHTA and FQGNSA. The CDR3 region is CASSLRRGSRINQPQHF. DNA of the CDR3: TGTGCCAGCAGCTTGAGACGGGGCAGCCGAATTAATCAGCCCCAGCATTTT.

This chain connects TRBV12-3 or TRBV12-4 to TRBJ1-2, with D perhaps TRBD1 (5 bases). Trimming left V 3 bases short and J 2 bases short, with 13 bases between. The CDR3 sequence is 15 residues long. The CDR3 nucleotides are TGTGCCAGCAGTTTTTGGCCCCGGGGGAACTATGGCTACACCTTC. Translation gives CASSFWPRGNYGYTF.

As regards this clonotype: Relative to the germline gene, one junction end is altered; a read error may explain this. This chain connects TRBV14 to TRBJ2-7; D might be TRBD1 (5 bases). CDR3 length: 16 amino acids. In germline, CDR1 is SGHDN, CDR2 FVKESK. The CDR3 spells CVSSQETGLSSYEQYF. The CDR3 DNA is TGTGTCAGCAGCCAAGAAACAGGCCTAAGCTCCTACGAGCAGTACTTC.

The chain couples TRBV7-2 to TRBJ2-7; the D is unclear. Germline values: CDR1 SGHTA, CDR2 FQGNSA. V lost 2 bases to trimming and J lost 4 bases, with 9 bases between them. This CDR3 region has 13 residues. This CDR3 is CASSLFPGYEQYV. The CDR3 region has the DNA TGTGCCAGCAGCTTATTCCCAGGATACGAGCAGTACGTC.

In regard to this clonotype: One end of the junction fails to match germline, which may point to a read error. This sequence joins TRBV28 and TRBJ2-5; 7 bases match TRBD2. This CDR3 region has 14 residues. Germline lookup yields CDR1 MDHEN and CDR2 SYDVKM. CDR3 amino acids: CASSWGGPQENQYF. In DNA form, the CDR3 reads TGTGCCAGCAGTTGGGGGGGACCTCAAGAGAACCAGTACTTC.

The chain recombines TRBV4-1 with TRBJ1-1, with TRBD1 matching 8 bases. Germline trimming cut 6 bases from V and 4 bases from J; bases unmatched to any gene: 4. Germline V gene sequence: CDR1 MGHRA, CDR2 YSYEKL. This CDR3 spans 13 amino acids. CDR3 coding DNA: TGCGCCAGCAGAGTCAGGGGGCTCACTGAAGCTTTCTTT. It yields the protein CASRVRGLTEAFF.

In this sample, this clonotype turned up many times. CDR3 sequence: CASSYSGHASSTDTQYF. In DNA form, the CDR3 reads TGTGCCAGCAGTTACTCGGGACACGCGTCTAGCACAGATACGCAGTATTTT. The chain combines TRBV6-5 with TRBJ2-3; D might be TRBD1 (6 bases). CDR1 is MNHEY and CDR2 is SVGAGI in the germline V gene. The CDR3 contains 17 residues. Trimming stripped 0 bases from V and 0 bases from J, with 13 bases between.

The chain uses TRBV6-2 or TRBV6-3 and TRBJ2-7; TRBD1 aligns across 8 bases. Unmatched junction bases numbered 10, after V lost 5 bases and J lost 4 bases. The CDR3 totals 15 residues. Germline lookup yields CDR1 MNHEY and CDR2 SVGEGT. CDR3 sequence (DNA): TGTGCCAGCAGTCCCATACTAGGACAGGGATACGAGCAGTACGTC. It encodes CASSPILGQGYEQYV.

The sample holds a few counts of this clonotype. V usage is TRBV6-5 and J usage is TRBJ2-7; D remains unclear. CDR3 length equals 14 residues. The germline V and J ends were trimmed by 0 bases and 2 bases, with 8 bases remaining between them. Germline CDR1 is MNHEY and CDR2 is SVGAGI. The CDR3 nucleotides are TGTGCCAGCAGTTACTCGAGTATGGCCTACGAGCAGTACGTC. Its protein product is CASSYSSMAYEQYV.